Listed below are T cell receptor beta chains from one sample, sequenced in a study of sequential checkpoint blockade in melanoma. Assay used: immunoSEQ multiplex PCR; TCRdb lists only in-frame clones, some missing. The sample lists 5,000 to 6,500 clones, 18% occurring once. The sample was tumor tissue (inferred from file names), taken from a patient given nivolumab and ipilimumab in sequence. All receptors derive from a human donor with melanoma. Each CDR3 is given with its conserved first and last residue. D genes are given only for firm matches. The size field is filled for only some rows; it gives once, few, many or a size class.

few	TRBV6-8	TRBD1	TRBJ2-2	16	CASSDRQGWDTGELFF	TGTGCCAGCAGTGACCGACAGGGGTGGGACACCGGGGAGCTGTTTTTT
large	TRBV11-3	-	TRBJ1-5	14	CASSDSGRDQPQHF	TGTGCCAGCAGCGACTCAGGGAGGGACCAGCCCCAGCATTTT
few	TRBV6-8	TRBD1	TRBJ1-3	15	CASSLGQAPGNTIYF	TGTGCCAGCAGTTTAGGACAGGCCCCTGGAAACACCATATATTTT
-	TRBV6-8	-	TRBJ1-2	15	CASSYSPGSYYGYTF	TGTGCCAGCAGTTACTCCCCAGGGAGCTACTATGGCTACACCTTC
few	TRBV23-1	-	TRBJ1-1	14	CASTPSDLNTEAFF	TGCGCCAGCACCCCTAGCGATCTGAACACTGAAGCTTTCTTT
few	TRBV6-8	TRBD1	TRBJ1-2	16	CASRPTGQGRDYGYTF	TGTGCCAGCAGGCCGACAGGACAGGGGAGGGACTATGGCTACACCTTC
many	TRBV7-4	-	TRBJ1-1	13	CASSWTLNTEAFF	TGTGCCAGCAGCTGGACCTTGAACACTGAAGCTTTCTTT
few	TRBV4-1	-	TRBJ1-1	15	CASSPLPTGNTEAFF	TGCGCCAGCAGCCCCCTTCCGACAGGCAACACTGAAGCTTTCTTT
-	TRBV11-3	TRBD1	TRBJ1-5	15	CASSLQGALNQPQHF	TGTGCCAGCAGCTTACAGGGGGCCCTCAATCAGCCCCAGCATTTT
-	TRBV28	TRBD2	TRBJ2-1	16	CASSFITGGGYNEQFF	TGTGCCAGCAGTTTCATTACGGGGGGAGGCTACAATGAGCAGTTCTTC
few	TRBV11-3	TRBD2	TRBJ2-7	14	CASSYAGGRDEQYF	TGTGCCAGCAGCTACGCGGGGGGGCGGGACGAGCAGTACTTC
few	TRBV6-8	TRBD2	TRBJ2-7	14	CASSYGTSSYEQYF	TGTGCCAGCAGTTACGGGACTAGCTCCTACGAGCAGTACTTC
many	TRBV9	TRBD1	TRBJ2-3	15	CASSAQGAWADTQYF	TGTGCCAGCAGCGCACAGGGGGCTTGGGCAGATACGCAGTATTTT
few	TRBV5-1	-	TRBJ1-4	14	CASSPGGLYEKLFF	TGCGCCAGCAGCCCGGGGGGGCTTTATGAAAAACTGTTTTTT
few	TRBV28	-	TRBJ2-6	15	CASSFLGAGANVLTF	TGTGCCAGCAGTTTTCTGGGGGCGGGGGCCAACGTCCTGACTTTC
-	TRBV19	TRBD1	TRBJ2-7	15	CASSRGQGWLDEQYF	TGTGCCAGTAGTAGGGGACAGGGGTGGTTGGACGAGCAGTACTTC
medium-sized	TRBV11-3	-	TRBJ1-1	15	CASSLSKGGRTEAFF	TGTGCCAGCAGCTTAAGTAAGGGAGGTCGGACTGAAGCTTTCTTT
-	TRBV5-1	TRBD2	TRBJ2-3	17	CASSFSSGGASTDTQYF	TGCGCCAGCAGCTTTTCCAGCGGGGGGGCCAGCACAGATACGCAGTATTTT
-	TRBV1	-	TRBJ2-7	15	CASSQDDASSYEQYF	TGCGCCAGCAGCCAGGACGACGCGAGCTCCTACGAGCAGTACTTC
few	TRBV6-8	-	TRBJ1-4	18	CASSEGRGGINAVEKLFF	TGTGCCAGCAGTGAGGGACGGGGGGGGATTAACGCGGTCGAAAAACTGTTTTTT
-	TRBV9	-	TRBJ2-7	15	CASSVETTSPYEQYF	TGTGCCAGCAGCGTAGAAACGACAAGCCCCTACGAGCAGTACTTC
-	TRBV19	-	TRBJ1-6	14	CASSPDGSLVSLHF	TGTGCCAGTAGTCCGGACGGGTCACTAGTCTCCCTCCACTTT
medium-sized	TRBV6-8	-	TRBJ2-7	15	CASSYVLEGPDEQYF	TGTGCCAGCAGTTACGTGTTGGAGGGTCCCGACGAGCAGTACTTC
few	TRBV9	TRBD2	TRBJ2-5	15	CASSVGASGQETQYF	TGTGCCAGCAGCGTAGGGGCTAGCGGGCAAGAGACCCAGTACTTC
medium-sized	TRBV9	-	TRBJ2-2	14	CASSVATGTGELFF	TGTGCCAGCAGCGTAGCAACAGGGACCGGAGAGCTGTTTTTT
-	TRBV23-1	-	TRBJ2-3	16	CASSQGLIRSTDTQYF	TGCGCCAGCAGCCAAGGACTAATTAGGAGCACAGATACGCAGTATTTT
-	TRBV28	TRBD1	TRBJ2-3	16	CASSLQGQGFADTQYF	TGTGCCAGCAGTTTACAGGGACAGGGATTTGCAGATACGCAGTATTTT
-	TRBV27	TRBD1	TRBJ2-7	14	CASKTGTGTYEQYF	TGTGCCAGCAAGACCGGGACAGGTACCTACGAGCAGTACTTC
few	TRBV11-3	-	TRBJ2-7	14	CASSSRGGRDEQYF	TGTGCCAGCAGCTCAAGGGGGGGCCGGGACGAGCAGTACTTC
-	TRBV28	TRBD1	TRBJ1-5	17	CASLFSDRRDRQQPQHF	TGTGCCAGCTTATTTTCTGATCGCCGGGACAGGCAACAGCCCCAGCATTTT
-	TRBV23-1	-	TRBJ2-2	14	CASSQDRRPGELFF	TGCGCCAGCAGCCAAGATCGGAGGCCCGGGGAGCTGTTTTTT
-	TRBV6-8	-	TRBJ1-5	15	CASSFREGLDQPQHF	TGTGCCAGCAGTTTCAGGGAGGGACTGGATCAGCCCCAGCATTTT
medium-sized	TRBV6-8	TRBD2	TRBJ2-1	12	CATLAGDGEQFF	TGTGCCACACTAGCGGGGGACGGGGAGCAGTTCTTC
medium-sized	TRBV11-3	TRBD2	TRBJ2-5	14	CASSLVGGQETQYF	TGTGCCAGCAGCTTAGTCGGGGGGCAAGAGACCCAGTACTTC
medium-sized	TRBV12-5	-	TRBJ2-1	13	CASNYGGYNEQFF	TGTGCCAGCAACTACGGGGGCTACAATGAGCAGTTCTTC
-	TRBV6-8	-	TRBJ2-7	14	CASSYPRDGDEQYF	TGTGCCAGCAGTTATCCCAGGGATGGTGACGAGCAGTACTTC
few	TRBV7-6	TRBD2	TRBJ2-3	17	CASSQGLSGGAADTQYF	TGTGCCAGCAGCCAGGGGCTAAGCGGGGGGGCCGCAGATACGCAGTATTTT
-	TRBV6-8	-	TRBJ1-1	14	CASSLGHSGTEAFF	TGTGCCAGCAGCTTGGGACATTCCGGCACTGAAGCTTTCTTT
-	TRBV9	-	TRBJ2-5	14	CASSAQTDQETQYF	TGTGCCAGCAGCGCCCAGACTGATCAAGAGACCCAGTACTTC